This T cell receptor (beta chain) comes out of a study of cytomegalovirus exposure and HLA in healthy donors. A word on this clone: Its specificity is unknown.

13 Jbeta primers and 60 Vbeta primers were used for the PCR. Repertoires were generated with immunoSEQ multiplex PCR, while TCRdb's copy carries only in-frame clones and drops some. The table includes about 130,000 clones, over 60% detected once. Whole-study results and caveats: Presence/absence analysis assumed near-uniform sequencing depth across donors. The listing of 150 to 200 TCR beta chains classed them as cytomegalovirus-associated.

CDR3 length equals 15 residues. Trimming took 2 bases from V and 0 from J, leaving 10 bases between them. The germline V gene encodes CDR1 MNHEY and CDR2 SVGAGI. This chain joins TRBV6-5 and TRBJ1-1; D gene ambiguous. The receptor was derived from a male donor in good health and CMV-seropositive. The sample was PBMCs. The DNA for the CDR3 is TGTGCCAGCAGTTACCTCAGGCTGATGAACACTGAAGCTTTCTTT. It encodes CASSYLRLMNTEAFF.